This T cell receptor beta chain emerged from a study of blood T cell repertoires in COVID-19. Source study methods: Reference gene primers were amplified, and this amplification served to estimate nucleated cell counts. Sequencing was performed with immunoSEQ multiplex PCR; in TCRdb, only in-frame clones are kept and a portion is missing. V and J calls and clone size are those listed in that table; D and trimming were worked out from the DNA. The data show some 170,000 clones, more than 75% seen once. V lost 4 bases, J lost 5 bases, and 9 bases stayed unmatched. The CDR3 consists of 14 residues. Germline V gene sequence: CDR1 GTSNPN, CDR2 SVGIG (reference sequence).

The sample consisted of peripheral blood. The receptor was derived from a woman in her seventies with acute or convalescent COVID-19. The chain couples TRBV30 to TRBJ2-7, with TRBD1 identical over 9 bases. For the CDR3, the DNA is TGTGCCTGGAAGCTTACAGGGGGCGTCAACGAGCAGTACTTC. Translating gives CAWKLTGGVNEQYF.